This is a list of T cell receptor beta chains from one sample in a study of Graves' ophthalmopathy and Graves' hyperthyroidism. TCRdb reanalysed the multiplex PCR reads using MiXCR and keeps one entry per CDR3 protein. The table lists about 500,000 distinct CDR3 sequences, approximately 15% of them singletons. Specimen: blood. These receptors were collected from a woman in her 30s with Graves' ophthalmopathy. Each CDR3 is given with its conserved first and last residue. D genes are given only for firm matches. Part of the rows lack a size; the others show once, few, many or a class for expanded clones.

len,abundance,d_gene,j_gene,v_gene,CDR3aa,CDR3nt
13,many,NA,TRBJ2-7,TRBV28,CASSPRKDYEQYF,TGTGCCAGCAGTCCCCGCAAAGACTACGAGCAGTACTTC
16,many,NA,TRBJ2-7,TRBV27,CASSFAAYGLIYEQYF,TGTGCCAGCAGTTTCGCAGCTTACGGACTGATTTACGAGCAGTACTTC
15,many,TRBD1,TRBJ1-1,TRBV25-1,CASSAKTGEVTEAFF,TGTGCCAGCAGTGCCAAGACAGGGGAGGTCACTGAAGCTTTCTTT
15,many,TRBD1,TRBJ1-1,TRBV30,CAWSVPTGGWAEAFF,TGTGCCTGGAGTGTCCCTACAGGGGGCTGGGCTGAAGCTTTCTTT
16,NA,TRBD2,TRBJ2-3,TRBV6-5,CASRSSLAGEVDTQYF,TGTGCCAGCAGGTCCTCACTAGCGGGGGAAGTGGATACGCAGTATTTT
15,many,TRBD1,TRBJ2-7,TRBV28,CASTPRGRGHYEQYF,TGTGCCAGCACCCCCCGCGGCAGGGGGCACTACGAGCAGTACTTC
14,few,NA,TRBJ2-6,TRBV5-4,CASSPEERANVLTF,TGTGCCAGCAGCCCCGAAGAAAGGGCCAACGTCCTGACTTTC
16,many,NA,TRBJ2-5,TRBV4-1,CASSQVLLRRQETQYF,TGCGCCAGCAGCCAAGTCTTGTTGCGGAGGCAAGAGACCCAGTACTTC
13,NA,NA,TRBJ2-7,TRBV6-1,CASSEIPSYEQYF,TGTGCCAGCAGTGAAATCCCCTCCTACGAGCAGTACTTC
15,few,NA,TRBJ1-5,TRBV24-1,CATSGAGVSNQPQHF,TGTGCCACCAGTGGGGCAGGGGTGAGCAATCAGCCCCAGCATTTT
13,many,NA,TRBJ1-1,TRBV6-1,CASTQPPNTEAFF,TGTGCCAGCACTCAGCCGCCGAACACTGAAGCTTTCTTT
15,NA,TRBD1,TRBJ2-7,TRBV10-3,CASQKGQGDSYEQYF,TGTGCCAGTCAGAAGGGACAGGGGGATTCCTACGAGCAGTACTTC
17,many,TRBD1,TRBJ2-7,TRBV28,CASSKGPGQGDSYEQYF,TGTGCCAGCAGTAAAGGACCGGGACAGGGGGACTCCTACGAGCAGTACTTC
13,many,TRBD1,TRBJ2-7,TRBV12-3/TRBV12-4,CASLGQGNHEQYF,TGTGCCAGCTTGGGACAGGGGAACCACGAGCAGTACTTC
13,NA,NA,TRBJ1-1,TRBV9,CASSDPVGGGAFF,TGTGCCAGCAGTGATCCGGTCGGGGGGGGAGCTTTCTTT
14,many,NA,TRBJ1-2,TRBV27,CASSLYLDSGGYTF,TGTGCCAGCAGTTTATACTTGGACAGCGGTGGCTACACCTTC
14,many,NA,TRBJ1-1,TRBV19,CASSMSGWGTEAFF,TGTGCCAGTAGTATGAGTGGTTGGGGCACTGAAGCTTTCTTT
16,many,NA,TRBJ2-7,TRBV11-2,CASSFRGGTGAYEQYF,TGTGCCAGCAGCTTTAGAGGAGGGACGGGGGCCTACGAGCAGTACTTC
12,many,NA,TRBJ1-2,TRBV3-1,CASSQGAVGYTF,TGTGCCAGCAGCCAAGGAGCTGTTGGCTACACCTTC
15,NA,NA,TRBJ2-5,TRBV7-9,CASSSRRLAQETQYF,TGTGCCAGCAGCTCCAGACGTCTAGCGCAAGAGACCCAGTACTTC
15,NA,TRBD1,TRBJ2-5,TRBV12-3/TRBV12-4,CASSQRRQGQETQYF,TGTGCCAGCAGCCAACGTAGACAGGGACAAGAGACCCAGTACTTC
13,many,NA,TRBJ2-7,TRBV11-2,CASSLRPLREQYF,TGTGCCAGCAGCTTAAGGCCATTACGAGAGCAGTACTTC
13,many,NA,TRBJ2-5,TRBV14,CASSQVPGGTQYF,TGTGCCAGCAGCCAAGTGCCTGGAGGGACCCAGTACTTC
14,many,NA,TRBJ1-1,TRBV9,CASSVAVGGTEAFF,TGTGCCAGCAGCGTAGCTGTGGGAGGCACTGAAGCTTTCTTT
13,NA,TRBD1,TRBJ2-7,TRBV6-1,CASSKQGAHEQYF,TGTGCCAGCAGTAAACAGGGGGCCCACGAGCAGTACTTC
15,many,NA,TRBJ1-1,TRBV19,CASRITQGQNTEAFF,TGTGCCAGTAGGATAACGCAGGGGCAGAACACTGAAGCTTTCTTT
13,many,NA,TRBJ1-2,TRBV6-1,CASSALTNYGYTF,TGTGCCAGCAGCGCCCTTACTAACTATGGCTACACCTTC
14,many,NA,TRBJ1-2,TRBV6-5,CASSSAVANYGYTF,TGTGCCAGCAGTTCGGCCGTAGCTAACTATGGCTACACCTTC
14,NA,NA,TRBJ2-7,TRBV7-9,CASSPYSSSYEQYF,TGTGCCAGCAGCCCGTATAGCAGCTCCTACGAGCAGTACTTC
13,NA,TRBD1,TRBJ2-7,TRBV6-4,CASSGQGAHEQYF,TGTGCCAGCAGTGGACAGGGGGCCCACGAGCAGTACTTC
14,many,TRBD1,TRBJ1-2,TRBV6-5,CASRPLDREDGYTF,TGTGCCAGCAGGCCCTTAGACAGGGAGGATGGCTACACCTTC
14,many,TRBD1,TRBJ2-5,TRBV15,CATHRGARRETQYF,TGTGCCACCCACAGGGGGGCAAGGCGAGAGACCCAGTACTTC
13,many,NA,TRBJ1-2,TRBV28,CASSLFLNYGYTF,TGTGCCAGCAGTTTATTTCTGAACTATGGCTACACCTTC
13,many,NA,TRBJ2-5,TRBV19,CASTVGDGETQYF,TGTGCCAGTACCGTCGGGGACGGTGAGACCCAGTACTTC
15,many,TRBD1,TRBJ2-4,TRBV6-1,CASKAGGFDKNIQYF,TGTGCCAGCAAGGCAGGGGGCTTTGACAAAAACATTCAGTACTTC
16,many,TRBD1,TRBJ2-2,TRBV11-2,CASSLSQGAIPGELFF,TGTGCCAGCAGCTTATCACAGGGGGCTATCCCCGGGGAGCTGTTTTTT
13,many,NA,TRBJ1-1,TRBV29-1,CSVEVGGSTEAFF,TGCAGCGTTGAAGTAGGGGGGAGCACTGAAGCTTTCTTT
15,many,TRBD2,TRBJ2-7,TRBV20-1,CSARVPGTSGSEQYF,TGCAGTGCTAGAGTTCCTGGGACTAGTGGGAGCGAGCAGTACTTC
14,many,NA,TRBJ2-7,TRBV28,CASSPQMVPYEQYF,TGTGCCAGCAGTCCACAAATGGTCCCCTACGAGCAGTACTTC
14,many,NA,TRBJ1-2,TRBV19,CASTPRGTLYGYTF,TGTGCCAGTACCCCTCGGGGGACCCTCTATGGCTACACCTTC
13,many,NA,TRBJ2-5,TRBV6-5,CASSPDGEETQYF,TGTGCCAGCAGTCCCGACGGGGAAGAGACCCAGTACTTC
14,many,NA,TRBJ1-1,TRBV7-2,CASSLGAAVTEAFF,TGTGCCAGCAGCTTAGGGGCCGCGGTCACTGAAGCTTTCTTT
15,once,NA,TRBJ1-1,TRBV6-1,CASSEGVWPAAEAFF,TGTGCCAGCAGTGAAGGGGTTTGGCCAGCGGCTGAAGCTTTCTTT